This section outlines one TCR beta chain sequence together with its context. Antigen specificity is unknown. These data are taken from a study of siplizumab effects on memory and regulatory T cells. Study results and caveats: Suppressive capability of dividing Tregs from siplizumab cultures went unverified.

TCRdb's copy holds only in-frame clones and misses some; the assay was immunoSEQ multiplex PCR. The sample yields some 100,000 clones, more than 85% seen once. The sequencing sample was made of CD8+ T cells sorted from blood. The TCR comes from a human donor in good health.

CDR3 DNA: TGTGCCAGCACCCCGTCAGCGGGTTCCACAGATACGCAGTATTTT. It is translated as CASTPSAGSTDTQYF. The rearrangement links TRBV27 to TRBJ2-3; possible D gene TRBD2, 6 bases. The germline V gene has CDR1 MNHEY and CDR2 SMNVEV (reference sequence). The ends were cut back, 7 bases at V and 2 bases at J, with 16 bases in the middle. This CDR3 has 15 amino acids.